The 25 T cell receptor beta chains presented below share a single source sample, sequenced in a study of cytomegalovirus exposure and HLA in healthy donors. This PCR relied on a set of 60 Vbeta primers and 13 Jbeta primers. Clones were read by immunoSEQ multiplex PCR, and TCRdb kept only the in-frame ones, dropping some. The sample lists about 170,000 clones; around four fifths were seen once. Source material: PBMCs. The receptor source for this set is a female donor in good health and CMV-seronegative.

This clone was seen once. This sequence joins TRBV11-3 and TRBJ1-1; no reliable D call. The CDR3 loop spans 12 amino acids. V lost 5 bases and J lost 4, with 8 bases in between. CDR1 SGHNT and CDR2 YENEEA come from the germline V gene. The CDR3: CASSTYGTEAFF. The CDR3 nucleotides are TGTGCCAGCAGCACCTATGGCACTGAAGCTTTCTTT.

The V gene is TRBV5-4, the J gene TRBJ2-3, with 15 bases lining up with TRBD2. The CDR3 covers 17 residues. Germline V lookup: CDR1 SGHNT, CDR2 YYREEE (reference sequence). V shed 4 bases and J 3 bases; nucleotides not matched to a gene: 6. The DNA for the CDR3 is TGTGCCAGCAGCCCGGGACTAGCGGGGGGACGGACAGATACGCAGTATTTT. Its protein is CASSPGLAGGRTDTQYF.

The V and J genes are TRBV5-1 and TRBJ1-1; D is undetermined. The CDR3 runs to 17 residues. Looked up from germline, CDR1 is SGHRS and CDR2 is YFSETQ. V was shortened by 2 bases and J by 0 bases, with 17 bases between the two germline ends. The CDR3 reads CASSLQSTQIMNTEAFF. The CDR3 DNA is TGCGCCAGCAGCTTACAATCTACACAGATAATGAACACTGAAGCTTTCTTT.

This chain joins TRBV5-1 and TRBJ1-1; 7 positions match TRBD1. Germline V gene data show CDR1 as SGHRS and CDR2 as YFSETQ. J gave up 5 bases and V 3 bases, and 4 bases lay outside the gene matches. The CDR3 is 13 residues long. The CDR3 DNA is TGCGCCAGCAGCTATACAGGGGAAACTGAAGCTTTCTTT. This gives the protein CASSYTGETEAFF.

The chain employs TRBV2 and TRBJ1-1; TRBD1 aligns across 9 bases. V gave up 4 bases and J gave up 1 base; unmatched junction bases: 4. The CDR3 has 15 amino acids. The germline V gene encodes CDR1 SNHLY and CDR2 FYNNEI. CDR3 DNA: TGTGCCAGCAGTGTACAGGGGGCTTCGAACACTGAAGCTTTCTTT. Encoded protein: CASSVQGASNTEAFF.

CDR3 residues: CASSRPGGLSNQPQHF. For the CDR3, the DNA is TGTGCCAGCAGTAGACCAGGGGGCTTGAGCAATCAGCCCCAGCATTTT. V usage is TRBV28 and J usage is TRBJ1-5, with 8 positions matching TRBD1. Unmatched junction bases numbered 7, after V lost 5 bases and J lost 1 base. Germline V gene sequence: CDR1 MDHEN, CDR2 SYDVKM. This CDR3 contains 16 residues.

The V and J genes are TRBV6-4 and TRBJ1-1; TRBD1 matches at 8 bases. With 6 bases clipped from V and 8 bases from J, the junction kept 8 bases outside the gene matches. There are 13 residues in the CDR3. Germline V gene sequence: CDR1 MRHNA, CDR2 SNTAGT. Here the CDR3 reads CASRDREWSEAFF. The CDR3 DNA is TGTGCCAGCAGGGACAGGGAGTGGTCGGAAGCTTTCTTT.

Note on this clone: Other nucleotide sequences in the sample specify the same CDR3. The J gene is TRBJ1-6, the V gene TRBV6-5; D ambiguous. The CDR3 runs to 15 residues. Germline CDR1 is MNHEY and CDR2 is SVGAGI. Trimming pared 2 bases from V and 4 bases from J, leaving 9 bases between. CDR3 DNA sequence: TGTGCCAGCAGTTACAGGACTAGGTATAATTCACCCCTCCACTTT. Translating it yields CASSYRTRYNSPLHF.

The chain uses TRBV7-3 and TRBJ2-5; 8 positions agree with TRBD2. Trimming at V came to 5 bases and at J to 5 bases, leaving 7 bases not matched to a gene. Germline values: CDR1 SGHTA, CDR2 FQGTGA. The CDR3 loop spans 14 amino acids. The CDR3 bases are TGTGCCAGCAGCGTAAGCGGGAGTGGGGAGACCCAGTACTTC. It codes for CASSVSGSGETQYF.

The chain has TRBV6-5 and TRBJ2-4, with 7 bases matching TRBD1. V lost 6 bases to trimming and J lost 0 bases; unmatched junction nucleotides: 5. The germline V gene has CDR1 MNHEY and CDR2 SVGAGI. The CDR3 runs to 15 residues. This CDR3 reads CASRYRGQAKNIQYF. CDR3 nucleotides: TGTGCCAGCAGATACAGGGGCCAAGCCAAAAACATTCAGTACTTC.

Details on this clone: Compared with germline, one end of the junction differs, possibly owing to a read error. This sequence joins TRBV5-1 and TRBJ2-1, with 11 bases matching TRBD2. The CDR3 covers 17 residues. CDR1 is SGHRS, CDR2 YFSETQ, per germline. This CDR3 reads CASSLGLAAFSYNEQFF. DNA for the CDR3: TGCGCCAGCAGTTTGGGACTAGCGGCTTTCTCCTACAATGAGCAGTTCTTC.

This clone appeared once. V and J are TRBV19 and TRBJ1-5, with TRBD1 matching 7 bases. With V trimmed by 2 bases and J by 3 bases, 10 bases remained unmatched. Germline V gives CDR1 LNHDA, CDR2 SQIVND (reference sequence). The length of the CDR3 is 17 residues. The CDR3 here is CASSIPQGSPNNQPQHF. In DNA form, the CDR3 reads TGTGCCAGTAGTATACCACAGGGGTCGCCTAACAATCAGCCCCAGCATTTT.

V and J are TRBV10-3 and TRBJ2-7; 7 positions match TRBD1. Germline V gene sequence: CDR1 ENHRY, CDR2 SYGVKD. The CDR3 totals 13 residues. V shed 8 bases, J shed 5 bases, and the junction held 9 bases outside the gene matches. CDR3 residues: CAIQGQNFHEQYF. The CDR3, as DNA: TGTGCCATCCAGGGACAGAATTTCCACGAGCAGTACTTC.

This clone appeared once. The rearrangement joins TRBV2 to TRBJ2-7; TRBD1 matches at 7 bases. CDR1 is SNHLY and CDR2 is FYNNEI in the germline V gene. The CDR3 spans 16 residues. Trimming removed 6 bases from V and 2 bases from J; junction bases left unmatched: 13. The CDR3 loop reads CASRPTGAPVAYEQYF. The CDR3 nucleotides read TGTGCCAGCAGGCCTACAGGGGCCCCAGTAGCCTACGAGCAGTACTTC.

The rearrangement links TRBV28 to TRBJ1-3; 7 nucleotides match TRBD1. CDR1 is MDHEN, CDR2 SYDVKM, per germline. Losses at the gene ends were 3 bases for V and 6 bases for J; bases not matched to a gene: 8. The CDR3 runs 15 residues. In nucleotides, the CDR3 is TGTGCCAGCAGTTTTAGGGGGCTTAGGGTAAACACCATATATTTT. Amino acid sequence: CASSFRGLRVNTIYF.

This chain uses TRBV28 with TRBJ1-2; 8 bases line up with TRBD1. From germline, CDR1 is MDHEN and CDR2 SYDVKM. The CDR3 extends over 18 amino acids. After removal of 3 bases from V and 6 bases from J, the junction contained 18 bases not matched to a gene. CDR3 nucleotide sequence: TGTGCCAGCAGTTTGGGAGGGGCAGGGGGCGCAGAGGTTCATGGCTACACCTTC. It specifies CASSLGGAGGAEVHGYTF.

A single count supports this clone. The CDR3 DNA reads as TGCACCAGCAGCCAAGTGAGGGGGACCGGGGAGCTGTTTTTT. Translated: CTSSQVRGTGELFF. V and J are TRBV1 and TRBJ2-2; the table's TRBD1 call for D was not verified on the DNA. TRBV1 is designated a pseudogene. CDR3 length: 14 residues.

This chain links TRBV19 with TRBJ2-1; the match to TRBD2 covers 9 bases. The CDR3 is 15 amino acids. The germline CDR1 and CDR2 sequences are LNHDA and SQIVND (reference sequence). Trimming at V came to 4 bases and at J to 4 bases, leaving 5 bases not matched to a gene. The CDR3 reads CASSSGRASYNEQFF. For the CDR3, the DNA is TGTGCCAGTAGTAGCGGGAGGGCCTCGTACAATGAGCAGTTCTTC.

The chain uses TRBV29-1 and TRBJ2-7, with D tentatively TRBD2 (6 bases). V was clipped by 5 bases and J by 2 bases, with 10 bases between them. The CDR3 loop spans 12 amino acids. Germline V lookup: CDR1 SQVTM, CDR2 ANQGSEA. This CDR3 reads CSVLASTYEQYF. Here the CDR3 DNA reads TGCAGCGTTCTAGCGTCCACCTACGAGCAGTACTTC.

This clone turned up a few times. V and J are TRBV19 and TRBJ2-1; D is perhaps TRBD1 (6 bases). The CDR3 loop spans 14 amino acids. V gave up 6 bases and J gave up 10 bases, with 19 bases separating them. Germline values: CDR1 LNHDA, CDR2 SQIVND (reference sequence). CDR3 loop: CASRFRDTGREQFF. The CDR3 nucleotides read TGTGCCAGTAGATTCCGGGACACGGGACGGGAGCAGTTCTTC. Based on the CDR3 plus reference TRBV19 and TRBJ2-1, the full variable domain is DGGITQSPKYLFRKEGQNVTLSCEQNLNHDAMYWYRQDPGQGLRLIYYSQIVNDFQKGDIAEGYSVSREKKESFPLTVTSAQKNPTAFYLCASRFRDTGREQFFGPGTRLTVL.

V and J are TRBV7-9 and TRBJ2-6; D might be TRBD2 (5 bases). The CDR3 sequence is 15 residues long. Germline V CDR1 and CDR2: SEHNR, FQNEAQ (reference sequence). Trimming removed 5 bases from V and 3 bases from J, with 11 bases in between. CDR3 sequence reads: CASSGRRFGANVLTF. The CDR3 DNA sequence: TGTGCCAGCAGCGGTCGGAGGTTTGGGGCCAACGTCCTGACTTTC.

The chain is built from TRBV2 and TRBJ2-5, with D maybe TRBD1 (6 bases). The end of the DNA is better explained by TRBJ2-7, so the J call may be wrong. Looked up from germline, CDR1 is SNHLY and CDR2 is FYNNEI. The CDR3 sequence is 14 residues long. As DNA, the CDR3 is TGTGCCAGCAGTGAAACCAGGGGTTTCAACGAGCAGTACTTC. Encoded protein: CASSETRGFNEQYF.

The CDR3: CASSFSGTGRWNTEAFF. The CDR3 DNA reads TGCGCCAGCAGCTTCTCCGGGACAGGGCGTTGGAACACTGAAGCTTTCTTT. The chain has TRBV5-1 and TRBJ1-1; 9 positions agree with TRBD1. This CDR3 is built from 17 residues. Trimming cost V 2 bases and J 1 base; bases outside gene matches: 9. Germline V gene sequence: CDR1 SGHRS, CDR2 YFSETQ.

This chain links TRBV5-6 with TRBJ2-5; D gene uncertain. V gave up 0 bases and J gave up 4 bases, with 7 bases separating them. Germline CDR1 and CDR2: SGHDT and YYEEEE. CDR3 length: 13 amino acids. CDR3 residues: CASSLASPETQYF. DNA of the CDR3: TGTGCCAGCAGCTTGGCCTCTCCAGAGACCCAGTACTTC.

The gene calls are TRBV29-1 and TRBJ2-5; D possibly corresponds to TRBD2 (5 bases). The CDR3 spans 13 residues. V shed 4 bases and J shed 5 bases, with 14 bases lying between them. Looked up from germline, CDR1 is SQVTM and CDR2 is ANQGSEA. The chain's CDR3 is CSVVRGSGETQYF. CDR3 nucleotides: TGCAGCGTTGTACGAGGGTCGGGGGAGACCCAGTACTTC.